This is a list of T cell receptor beta chains from one sample in a study of control samples from healthy donors and cancer patients. The protocol was immunoSEQ multiplex PCR, while the TCRdb copy is restricted to in-frame clones and leaves out a portion. This sample yields about 80,000 clones, of which 70% to 90% are seen a single time; under 7.5% belongs to the top ten. Sequenced: blood. The receptors were gathered from a woman between 45 and 60 years old in good health. CDR3s include the opening cysteine and the closing phenylalanine or tryptophan.

>15|TRBV7-2|TRBJ1-3
CASSSSFASGNTIYF
>14|TRBV4-1|TRBJ1-5
CASSQEGEWQPQHF
>8|TRBV12-2|TRBJ2-5
CAPETQYF
>15|TRBV6-5|TRBJ1-3
CASSYGQGSGNTIYF
>11|TRBV9|TRBJ1-2
CASSDHRGYTF
>18|TRBV5-1|TRBJ2-2
CASSYTSYRDGGSGELFF
>13|TRBV5-5|TRBJ1-1
CASSLSGASEAFF
>15|TRBV6-1|TRBJ1-5
CASSEAWNSPQPQHF
>13|TRBV11-2|TRBJ2-1
CASSLQLGDEQFF
>12|TRBV7-2|TRBJ2-7
CASSWDPYEQYF
>14|TRBV5-1|TRBJ1-1
CASSKQGMNTEAFF
>14|TRBV2|TRBJ2-3
CASRGEGYTDTQYF
>16|TRBV7-8|TRBJ2-3
CASSPRLAGSTDTQYF
>14|TRBV5-1|TRBJ1-4
CASSRQGALEKLFF
>16|TRBV19|TRBJ2-1
CASSRSRDSTTSGQFF